Presented here are 29 T cell receptor beta chains from one specimen sequenced in a study of blood T cell repertoires in COVID-19. Here immunoSEQ multiplex PCR was the method, and the copy in TCRdb shows in-frame clones only, minus some. The table records about 200,000 clones, approximately 78% of them present only once. Sequenced sample: peripheral blood. All receptors come from a woman in her seventies with COVID-19, enrolled during active disease.

The V gene is TRBV7-9, the J gene TRBJ2-3; 7 nucleotides agree with TRBD2. Per the germline V gene, CDR1 is SEHNR and CDR2 is FQNEAQ (reference sequence). The junction had 9 bases not matched to a gene; V was cut back by 6 bases and J by 3 bases. The CDR3 extends over 15 amino acids. The CDR3 here is CASSPSRGRTDTQYF. The CDR3 DNA reads as TGTGCCAGCAGTCCATCGCGGGGGAGGACAGATACGCAGTATTTT.

V gene TRBV6-2 or TRBV6-3 combines with J gene TRBJ1-1, with a weak D call TRBD1 (6 bases). The length of the CDR3 is 15 residues. The germline V and J ends were trimmed by 2 bases and 1 base, with 11 bases remaining between them. CDR1 and CDR2 from the germline V gene are MNHEY and SVGEGT. The chain's CDR3 is CASSYGGAANTEAFF. The CDR3 DNA is TGTGCCAGCAGTTACGGGGGGGCCGCGAACACTGAAGCTTTCTTT.

J is TRBJ2-2 and V is TRBV10-2; unclear D gene. Trimming removed 6 bases from V and 3 bases from J, with 8 bases in between. This CDR3 is built from 13 residues. The germline gives CDR1 WSHSY, CDR2 SAAADI. The CDR3 DNA reads as TGCGCCAGCAGGGCGCAGGACACCGGGGAGCTGTTTTTT. It encodes CASRAQDTGELFF.

The chain recombines TRBV5-1 with TRBJ2-5; the D gene is possibly TRBD2 (6 bases). This CDR3 contains 14 residues. Germline V lookup: CDR1 SGHRS, CDR2 YFSETQ. V was cut by 4 bases and J by 2 bases, with 12 bases left in between. The CDR3 DNA follows: TGCGCCAGCAGCACCAGGAGGGAGCAAGAGACCCAGTACTTC. Translating it yields CASSTRREQETQYF.

A remark on this clone: An end of the junction does not agree with germline; a read error may underlie this. DNA of the CDR3: TGCGCCAGCAGCTGGGGGACAACTAGCGATCAGCCCCAGCATTTT. It specifies CASSWGTTSDQPQHF. The V and J genes are TRBV5-1 and TRBJ1-5, with D perhaps matching TRBD1 (6 bases). The germline CDR1 and CDR2 sequences are SGHRS and YFSETQ. The CDR3 sequence is 15 residues long.

This clone showed up many times. The V and J genes are TRBV29-1 and TRBJ1-1, with no clear D. CDR1 and CDR2 from the germline V gene are SQVTM and ANQGSEA. This CDR3 has 11 amino acids. Trimming left V 4 bases short and J 4 bases short, with 7 bases between. This chain's CDR3 is CSVASLTEAFF. The CDR3 DNA is TGCAGCGTTGCGTCACTCACTGAAGCTTTCTTT.

This chain joins TRBV7-9 and TRBJ1-2, with D possibly matching TRBD1 (6 bases). Per germline, CDR1 SEHNR and CDR2 FQNEAQ (reference sequence). V was shortened by 8 bases and J by 4 bases, with 20 bases between the two germline ends. The CDR3 spans 15 residues. The CDR3 bases are TGTGCCAGCTCCCCAGCGTCGACAGGCCCCTATGGCTACACCTTC. It is translated as CASSPASTGPYGYTF.

This rearrangement joins TRBV21-1 to TRBJ2-7; TRBD2, the table's D call, was not compared with the DNA. TRBV21-1 is recorded as a pseudogene. The CDR3 totals 15 residues. CDR3 nucleotide sequence: TGTGCCAGCAGCGTAAGGACTAGCGGGAGACGCGAGCAGTACTTC. This encodes CASSVRTSGRREQYF.

This chain connects TRBV7-3 to TRBJ2-1; 9 bases align to TRBD2. Germline V gene sequence: CDR1 SGHTA, CDR2 FQGTGA. The CDR3 runs 17 residues. V dropped 1 base and J dropped 11; count of bases not matched to a gene: 15. In DNA form, the CDR3 reads TGTGCCAGCAGCTTAAACCCCCCGTCTAGCGGGGATCATAAGCAGTTCTTC. Amino acids: CASSLNPPSSGDHKQFF.

This chain connects TRBV5-1 to TRBJ2-7; TRBD1 agrees at 9 bases. Per germline, CDR1 SGHRS and CDR2 YFSETQ. The CDR3 runs 15 residues. The trim removed 4 bases at V and 6 bases at J, leaving 11 bases unmatched. CDR3 amino acids: CASSISGTGNVEQYF. Here the CDR3 DNA reads TGCGCCAGCAGCATCTCCGGGACAGGGAACGTCGAGCAGTACTTC.

The chain links TRBV5-1 to TRBJ1-2; 7 nucleotides align to TRBD1. The CDR3 is made up of 16 amino acids. Germline CDR1 and CDR2: SGHRS and YFSETQ. Trimming took 4 bases from V and 8 from J; bases not matched to a gene: 17. CDR3 in DNA: TGCGCCAGCAGCATAGGGACAGTTCAGTTCGGTCGGGGCTACACCTTC. Protein product: CASSIGTVQFGRGYTF.

The genes are TRBV28 and TRBJ2-7; no firm D call. Trimming cost V 7 bases and J 0 bases, with 7 bases left between them. Germline-derived CDR1 and CDR2 are MDHEN and SYDVKM. This CDR3 region has 12 residues. The CDR3 spells CASISSSYEQYF. The CDR3 DNA reads TGTGCCAGCATCTCGAGCTCCTACGAGCAGTACTTC.

This sequence joins TRBV6-5 and TRBJ2-3; D gene ambiguous. V lost 8 bases and J lost 7, with 13 bases in between. The germline gives CDR1 MNHEY, CDR2 SVGAGI. CDR3 length: 12 residues. The CDR3 coding sequence is TGTGCCAGCGCCCCCTATTCTTATACGCAGTATTTT. Translating gives CASAPYSYTQYF.

V usage is TRBV12-3 or TRBV12-4 and J usage is TRBJ1-1; D remains unclear. There are 13 residues in the CDR3. The ends were cut back, 3 bases at V and 4 bases at J, with 9 bases in the middle. The CDR3 DNA sequence: TGTGCCAGCAGTTTCTCTTCGGTCACTGAAGCTTTCTTT. It translates to CASSFSSVTEAFF.

The V and J genes are TRBV28 and TRBJ2-3; D possibly corresponds to TRBD2 (6 bases). Germline-derived CDR1 and CDR2 are MDHEN and SYDVKM. V lost 4 bases, J lost 0 bases, and 11 bases lay in between. The CDR3 is made up of 15 amino acids. The CDR3 is CASSSLGTSTDTQYF. The CDR3, as DNA: TGTGCCAGCAGTTCGCTCGGGACTAGCACAGATACGCAGTATTTT.

The CDR3 sequence is CASSQGLAAADTQYF. CDR3 DNA sequence: TGTGCCAGCAGCCAAGGACTAGCCGCCGCAGATACGCAGTATTTT. This chain connects TRBV3-1 (or the pseudogene TRBV3-2) to TRBJ2-3; 7 nucleotides match TRBD2. The CDR3 totals 15 residues. Trimming removed 1 base from V and 4 bases from J; junction bases left unmatched: 5. Per the germline V gene, CDR1 is LGHDT and CDR2 is YNNKEL (reference sequence).

V is TRBV18 and J is TRBJ2-4; 8 nucleotides agree with TRBD2. Per germline, CDR1 KGHSH and CDR2 LQKENI. Losses at the gene ends were 3 bases for V and 7 bases for J; bases not matched to a gene: 2. The CDR3 has 13 amino acids. Here the CDR3 reads CASSPGGGNIQYF. Here the CDR3 DNA reads TGTGCCAGCTCACCCGGGGGGGGGAACATTCAGTACTTC.

The V gene is TRBV3-1 (or the pseudogene TRBV3-2), the J gene TRBJ2-7, with D possibly matching TRBD1 (6 bases). The germline V and J ends were trimmed by 6 bases and 1 base, with 13 bases remaining between them. Germline V gives CDR1 LGHDT, CDR2 YNNKEL (reference sequence). CDR3 length equals 14 residues. The CDR3 DNA is TGTGCCAGCAGTCGTCAGACAGGTTCCTACGAGCAGTACTTC. Its translation: CASSRQTGSYEQYF.

The chain links TRBV7-2 to TRBJ2-2, with 8 bases lining up with TRBD2. Germline CDR1 and CDR2: SGHTA and FQGNSA. Trimming at V came to 4 bases and at J to 0 bases, leaving 13 bases not matched to a gene. This CDR3 region has 19 residues. The CDR3 coding sequence is TGTGCCAGCAGCTCGCCCGCCCGGGGGGGCGGAACGAACACCGGGGAGCTGTTTTTT. It is translated as CASSSPARGGGTNTGELFF.

V and J are TRBV6-5 and TRBJ1-3, with D perhaps TRBD1 (6 bases). Germline loops: CDR1 MNHEY, CDR2 SVGAGI. Trimming removed 1 base at V and 7 bases at J, with 17 bases between. This CDR3 is 16 amino acids long. CDR3 in DNA: TGTGCCAGCAGTTACTTACAAATCGGGAGGGGGAACACCATATATTTT. This sequence encodes CASSYLQIGRGNTIYF.

The V gene is TRBV19, the J gene TRBJ1-1; TRBD1 aligns across 7 bases. The trim removed 7 bases at V and 4 bases at J, leaving 12 bases unmatched. The CDR3 loop spans 15 amino acids. Per the germline V gene, CDR1 is LNHDA and CDR2 is SQIVND (reference sequence). In DNA, the CDR3 is TGTGCCAGTAAACAAAGGGACAGTGTATTCACTGAAGCTTTCTTT. The encoded protein is CASKQRDSVFTEAFF.

The chain carries TRBV7-2 and TRBJ2-2, with TRBD2 identical over 8 bases. The CDR3 is 15 amino acids. The V segment lost 6 bases and the J segment 5 bases; nucleotides outside the gene matches: 8. Germline values: CDR1 SGHTA, CDR2 FQGNSA. CDR3 coding DNA: TGTGCCAGCAGTGTCAGGCGGGAGGCTACCGGGGAGCTGTTTTTT. It translates to CASSVRREATGELFF.

The V call is TRBV5-1, the J call TRBJ2-7; TRBD2 matches at 15 bases. J was trimmed by 0 bases and V by 2 bases; bases with no gene match: 3. The V gene's germline CDR1 is SGHRS and CDR2 YFSETQ. The CDR3 extends over 17 amino acids. DNA of the CDR3: TGCGCCAGCAGCTTAGGGACTAGCGGGAGGCTCTCCTACGAGCAGTACTTC. It encodes CASSLGTSGRLSYEQYF.

The chain uses TRBV28 and TRBJ2-1, with D uncertain. With 2 bases removed from V and 0 bases from J, the gap between germline ends came to 5 bases. There are 14 residues in the CDR3. Germline CDR1 and CDR2: MDHEN and SYDVKM. CDR3 residues: CASSLKSSYNEQFF. The CDR3 DNA follows: TGTGCCAGCAGTTTAAAGAGCTCCTACAATGAGCAGTTCTTC. The whole variable domain, filled in from reference TRBV28 and TRBJ2-1, reads DVKVTQSSRYLVKRTGEKVFLECVQDMDHENMFWYRQDPGLGLRLIYFSYDVKMKEKGDIPEGYSVSREKKERFSLILESASTNQTSMYLCASSLKSSYNEQFFGPGTRLTVL.

The V and J genes are TRBV4-1 and TRBJ1-2, with 8 bases aligning to TRBD1. The CDR3 spans 15 residues. Trimming took 1 base from V and 5 from J; bases not matched to a gene: 6. Germline V gene data show CDR1 as MGHRA and CDR2 as YSYEKL. For the CDR3, the DNA is TGCGCCAGCAGCCAAGGCCGGGACAGGAATTATGGCTACACCTTC. Amino acid sequence: CASSQGRDRNYGYTF.

The sample holds one count of this clone. J is TRBJ1-5 and V is TRBV2, with TRBD1 as a possible D gene (5 bases). V was clipped by 6 bases and J by 2 bases, with 11 bases between them. Germline values: CDR1 SNHLY, CDR2 FYNNEI. This CDR3 spans 14 amino acids. The CDR3: CASSPGLRNQPQHF. The CDR3 nucleotides are TGTGCCAGCAGCCCGGGACTTCGCAATCAGCCCCAGCATTTT.

This clone was seen ten or more times. This sequence joins TRBV7-8 and TRBJ2-7, with TRBD2 matching 7 bases. V lost 2 bases and J lost 1; bases outside the gene matches: 2. Germline CDR1 reads SGHVS; CDR2 reads FQNEAQ. There are 14 residues in the CDR3. The CDR3 reads CASSLRDYSYEQYF. The CDR3 bases are TGTGCCAGCAGCTTACGGGACTATTCCTACGAGCAGTACTTC.

V is TRBV28 and J is TRBJ1-2; 7 nucleotides match TRBD1. CDR3 length: 15 residues. J lost 3 bases, V lost 5 bases, and 9 bases had no gene match. Germline V gives CDR1 MDHEN, CDR2 SYDVKM. Written as DNA, the CDR3 is TGTGCCAGCAGTCCCCTACAGGGGATGGACTATGGCTACACCTTC. Protein: CASSPLQGMDYGYTF.

This sequence joins TRBV7-7 and TRBJ1-1; D unresolved. The CDR3 totals 13 residues. V was pared by 3 bases and J by 3 bases, with 8 bases between. Germline values: CDR1 SSHAT, CDR2 FNYEAQ (reference sequence). This CDR3 reads CASSFGQDTEAFF. The CDR3 bases are TGTGCCAGCAGCTTTGGGCAGGACACTGAAGCTTTCTTT.